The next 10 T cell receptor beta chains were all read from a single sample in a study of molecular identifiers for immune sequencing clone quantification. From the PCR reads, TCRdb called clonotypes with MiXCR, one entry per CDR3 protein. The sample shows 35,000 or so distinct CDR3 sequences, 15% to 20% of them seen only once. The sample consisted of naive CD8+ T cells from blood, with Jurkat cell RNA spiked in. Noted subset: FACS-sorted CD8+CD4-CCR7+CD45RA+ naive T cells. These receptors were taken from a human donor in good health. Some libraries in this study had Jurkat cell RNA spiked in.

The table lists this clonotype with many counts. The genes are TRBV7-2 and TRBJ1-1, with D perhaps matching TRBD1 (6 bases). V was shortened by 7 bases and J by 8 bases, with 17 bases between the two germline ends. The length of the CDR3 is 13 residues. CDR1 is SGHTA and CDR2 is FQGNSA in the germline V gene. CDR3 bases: TGTGCCAGCATCCTAGACAGGAGCTCAGAAGCTTTCTTT. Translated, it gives CASILDRSSEAFF.

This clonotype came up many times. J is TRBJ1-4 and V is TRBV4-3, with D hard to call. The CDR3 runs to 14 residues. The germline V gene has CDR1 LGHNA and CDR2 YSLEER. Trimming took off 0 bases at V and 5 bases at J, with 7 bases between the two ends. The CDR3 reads CASSQDPVNEKLFF. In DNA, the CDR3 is TGCGCCAGCAGCCAAGATCCCGTAAATGAAAAACTGTTTTTT.

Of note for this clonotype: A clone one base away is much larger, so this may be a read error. CDR3 in DNA: TGTGTCAGCAGACCCGGGACTAGTCTCGTTGAAGAGACCCAGTACTTC. Encoded protein: CVSRPGTSLVEETQYF. The V and J genes are TRBV12-3 or TRBV12-4 and TRBJ2-5; 8 bases are shared with TRBD2. The CDR3 has 16 amino acids.

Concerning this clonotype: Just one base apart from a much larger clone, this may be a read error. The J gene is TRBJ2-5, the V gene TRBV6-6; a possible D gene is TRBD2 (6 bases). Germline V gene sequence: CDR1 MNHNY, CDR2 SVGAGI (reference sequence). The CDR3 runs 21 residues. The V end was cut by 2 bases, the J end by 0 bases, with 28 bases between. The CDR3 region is CASSYPEIAEGPQGYQETQYF. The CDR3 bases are TGTGCCAGCAGTTACCCAGAGATTGCGGAGGGGCCTCAAGGGTACCAAGAGACCCAGTACTTC.

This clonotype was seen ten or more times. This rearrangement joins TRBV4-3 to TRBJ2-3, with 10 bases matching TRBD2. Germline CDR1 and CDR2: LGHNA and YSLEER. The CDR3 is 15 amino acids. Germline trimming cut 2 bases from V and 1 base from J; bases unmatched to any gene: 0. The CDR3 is CASSQLAGGTDTQYF. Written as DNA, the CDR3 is TGCGCCAGCAGCCAACTAGCGGGGGGCACAGATACGCAGTATTTT.

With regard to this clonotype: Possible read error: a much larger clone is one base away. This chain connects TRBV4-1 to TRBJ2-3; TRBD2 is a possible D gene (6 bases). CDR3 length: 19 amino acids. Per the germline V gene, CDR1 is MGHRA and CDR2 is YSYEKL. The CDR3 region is CASSQRNPPGLSTTDTQCF. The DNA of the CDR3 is TGCGCCAGCAGCCAACGAAACCCCCCGGGACTCTCTACCACAGATACGCAGTGTTTT.

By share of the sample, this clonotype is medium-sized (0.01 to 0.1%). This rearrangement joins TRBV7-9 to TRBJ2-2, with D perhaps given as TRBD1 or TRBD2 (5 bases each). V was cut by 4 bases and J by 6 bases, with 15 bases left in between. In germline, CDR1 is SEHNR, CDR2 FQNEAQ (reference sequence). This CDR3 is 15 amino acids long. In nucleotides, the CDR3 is TGTGCCAGCAGCTCGAACCTGGGGGAACCCGGGGAGCTGTTTTTT. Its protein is CASSSNLGEPGELFF.

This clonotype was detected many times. CDR3 DNA: TGTGCCAGCAGCCCCGCAGGGAACGAGCAGTACTTC. Residues: CASSPAGNEQYF. The V call is TRBV12-3 or TRBV12-4, the J call TRBJ2-7; TRBD1 is a possible D gene (5 bases). This CDR3 contains 12 residues. V was clipped by 6 bases and J by 5 bases, with 11 bases between them.

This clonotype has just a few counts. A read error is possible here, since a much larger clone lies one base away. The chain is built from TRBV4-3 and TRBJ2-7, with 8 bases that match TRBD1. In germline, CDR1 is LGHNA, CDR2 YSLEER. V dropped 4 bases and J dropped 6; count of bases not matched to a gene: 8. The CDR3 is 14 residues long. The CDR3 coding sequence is TGCGCCAGCAGCCCGGTGGACAGGGTATCCGAGCAGTACTTC. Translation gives CASSPVDRVSEQYF.

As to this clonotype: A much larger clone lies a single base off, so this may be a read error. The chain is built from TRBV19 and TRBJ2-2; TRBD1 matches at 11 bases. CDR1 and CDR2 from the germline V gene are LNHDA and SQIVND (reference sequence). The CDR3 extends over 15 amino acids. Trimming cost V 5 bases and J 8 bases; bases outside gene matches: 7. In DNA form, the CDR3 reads TGTGCCAGTAGTCCTCGGGACAGGGGGGCAGGGGAGCTGTTTTTT. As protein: CASSPRDRGAGELFF.